These T cell receptor beta chains were read from a single sample in a study of T-cell reconstitution after alpha-beta-depleted transplantation in children. MiXCR, applied by TCRdb to the PCR reads, yields one record per CDR3 protein. The data contain about 980,000 distinct CDR3 sequences, around 30% of them singletons. The material was PBMCs, mostly from graft donor cells, obtained 360 days after TCRalphabeta/CD19-depleted stem cell transplant. The receptors shown here come from a boy younger than two who had a stem cell transplant for SCID, so the T cells may come from the graft donor. Both conserved end residues are part of each CDR3. The D gene is left open where the match is weak. Expanded clones get a size class; other rows say once, few or many, or leave the size out.

D gene | J gene | V gene | clone size | CDR3 protein | CDR3 DNA
. | TRBJ1-1 | TRBV14 | . | CASSQGLAGRSAEAFF | TGTGCCAGCAGCCAAGGATTGGCAGGGAGGAGCGCTGAAGCTTTCTTT
. | TRBJ2-5 | TRBV4-2 | few | CASSQGVSGGETQYF | TGTGCCAGCAGCCAAGGAGTCTCAGGGGGGGAGACCCAGTACTTC
. | TRBJ1-2 | TRBV6-1 | . | CASTPDALYGYTF | TGTGCCAGCACACCAGACGCACTATATGGCTACACCTTC
. | TRBJ2-7 | TRBV7-9 | once | CASSLLRGAGEQYF | TGTGCCAGCAGCTTACTACGAGGGGCTGGCGAGCAGTACTTC
TRBD1 | TRBJ2-7 | TRBV2 | . | CASSGQGLNYEQYF | TGTGCCAGCAGTGGACAGGGGCTTAACTACGAGCAGTACTTC
. | TRBJ2-1 | TRBV5-1 | . | CASSLGQSIYNEQFF | TGCGCCAGCAGCTTGGGGCAGTCGATCTACAATGAGCAGTTCTTC
TRBD1 | TRBJ2-1 | TRBV5-1 | few | CASSSGQGSSYNEQFF | TGCGCCAGCAGCAGCGGACAGGGGAGCTCCTACAATGAGCAGTTCTTC
. | TRBJ2-3 | TRBV10-3 | many | CAISGVTSTDTQYF | TGTGCCATCAGTGGGGTTACTAGCACAGATACGCAGTATTTT
. | TRBJ2-4 | TRBV5-1 | . | CASSPSAEGVAKNIQYF | TGCGCCAGCAGCCCCTCGGCGGAGGGGGTAGCCAAAAACATTCAGTACTTC
. | TRBJ2-5 | TRBV12-3/TRBV12-4 | few | CASSLDLGVQETQYF | TGTGCCAGCAGTTTAGACCTGGGGGTCCAAGAGACCCAGTACTTC
TRBD1 | TRBJ1-1 | TRBV20-1 | . | CSARIGRGITEAFF | TGCAGTGCTAGAATCGGCAGGGGGATCACTGAAGCTTTCTTT
. | TRBJ1-6 | TRBV9 | few | CASSVGGKGSYNSPLHF | TGTGCCAGCAGCGTTGGCGGGAAGGGCTCCTATAATTCACCCCTCCACTTT
TRBD2 | TRBJ2-7 | TRBV7-2 | . | CASSVSASGSYEQYF | TGTGCCAGCAGCGTATCGGCTAGCGGCTCCTACGAGCAGTACTTC
TRBD1 | TRBJ2-7 | TRBV28 | . | CASLRQGYSYEQYF | TGTGCCAGTCTCCGACAGGGCTACTCCTACGAGCAGTACTTC
. | TRBJ2-5 | TRBV5-6 | . | CASSPSVQETQYF | TGTGCCAGCAGTCCTAGCGTTCAAGAGACCCAGTACTTC
. | TRBJ2-5 | TRBV29-1 | . | CSVGSGKETQYF | TGCAGCGTTGGGTCAGGCAAAGAGACCCAGTACTTC
TRBD2 | TRBJ2-3 | TRBV7-3 | . | CASSQSGGADTQYF | TGTGCCAGCAGCCAAAGCGGGGGGGCAGATACGCAGTATTTT
. | TRBJ2-3 | TRBV5-1 | . | CASSLKQGRADTQYF | TGCGCCAGCAGCCTCAAGCAGGGGCGGGCAGATACGCAGTATTTT
. | TRBJ2-1 | TRBV12-3/TRBV12-4 | . | CASSIQGVPYNEQFF | TGTGCCAGCAGTATACAGGGTGTCCCCTACAATGAGCAGTTCTTC
. | TRBJ1-1 | TRBV28 | . | CASSIEPYMNTEAFF | TGTGCCAGCAGCATTGAACCCTATATGAACACTGAAGCTTTCTTT
. | TRBJ2-1 | TRBV9 | once | CASSVAGVAEQFF | TGTGCCAGCAGCGTAGCGGGGGTAGCGGAGCAGTTCTTC
. | TRBJ2-1 | TRBV5-1 | . | CASSLDSLRQFF | TGCGCCAGCAGCTTGGACAGTTTAAGGCAGTTCTTC
. | TRBJ2-2 | TRBV2 | few | CASSDRGRGELFF | TGTGCCAGCAGTGACAGGGGACGAGGGGAGCTGTTTTTT
TRBD2 | TRBJ2-1 | TRBV28 | few | CASSLISGGDIGTYNEQFF | TGTGCCAGCAGTTTAATATCCGGGGGGGACATCGGCACCTACAATGAGCAGTTCTTC
. | TRBJ2-7 | TRBV6-2/TRBV6-3 | . | CASSLPLVGYEQYF | TGTGCCAGCAGCCTACCACTAGTAGGATACGAGCAGTACTTC
. | TRBJ2-1 | TRBV11-2 | few | CASSFSLSAGPSNEQFF | TGTGCCAGCAGCTTTAGTCTTTCGGCTGGGCCTAGCAATGAGCAGTTCTTC
TRBD2 | TRBJ2-1 | TRBV24-1 | . | CATSEAGGTSGANNEQFF | TGTGCCACCAGTGAGGCAGGAGGGACTAGCGGGGCGAACAATGAGCAGTTCTTC
. | TRBJ1-4 | TRBV12-3/TRBV12-4 | few | CASSRTAYRETNEKLFF | TGTGCCAGCAGCCGTACCGCCTACAGGGAAACTAATGAAAAACTGTTTTTT
TRBD1 | TRBJ1-4 | TRBV12-3/TRBV12-4 | . | CASRGQLSHEKLFF | TGTGCCAGCAGGGGACAGCTCTCACATGAAAAACTGTTTTTT
. | TRBJ2-3 | TRBV24-1 | few | CATMGTFESTDTQYF | TGTGCCACCATGGGGACCTTCGAGAGCACAGATACGCAGTATTTT
. | TRBJ2-3 | TRBV15 | . | CATSRSFVGDTQYF | TGTGCCACCAGCAGATCCTTCGTGGGCGATACGCAGTATTTT
TRBD1 | TRBJ1-6 | TRBV10-3 | . | CAISKRDRGLGPLHF | TGTGCCATCAGTAAACGGGACAGGGGGCTAGGGCCCCTCCACTTT